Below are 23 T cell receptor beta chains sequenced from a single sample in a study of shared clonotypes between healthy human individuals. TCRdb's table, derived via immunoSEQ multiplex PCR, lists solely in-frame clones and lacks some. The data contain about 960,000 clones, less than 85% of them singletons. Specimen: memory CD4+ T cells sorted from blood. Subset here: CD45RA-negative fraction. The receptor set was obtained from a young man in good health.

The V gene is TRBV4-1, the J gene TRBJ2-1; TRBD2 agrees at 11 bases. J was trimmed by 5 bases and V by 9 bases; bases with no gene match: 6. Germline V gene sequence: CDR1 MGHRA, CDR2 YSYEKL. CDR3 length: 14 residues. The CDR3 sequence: CASQGTSGNNEQFF. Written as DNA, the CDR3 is TGCGCCAGTCAAGGGACTAGCGGAAACAATGAGCAGTTCTTC.

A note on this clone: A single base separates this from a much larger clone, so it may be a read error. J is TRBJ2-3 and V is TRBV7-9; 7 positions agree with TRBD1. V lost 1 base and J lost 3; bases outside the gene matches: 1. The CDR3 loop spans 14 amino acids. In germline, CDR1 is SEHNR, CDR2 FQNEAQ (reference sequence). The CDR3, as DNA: TGTGCCAGCAGCTTAGTCAGGGGGACAGATACGCAGTATTTT. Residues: CASSLVRGTDTQYF.

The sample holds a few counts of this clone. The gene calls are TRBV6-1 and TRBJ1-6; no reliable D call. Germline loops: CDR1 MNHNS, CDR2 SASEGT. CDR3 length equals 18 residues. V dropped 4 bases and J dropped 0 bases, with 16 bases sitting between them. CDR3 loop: CASSAPDGRSSYNSPLHF. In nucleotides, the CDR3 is TGTGCCAGCAGTGCTCCGGACGGCCGGAGCTCCTATAATTCACCCCTCCACTTT.

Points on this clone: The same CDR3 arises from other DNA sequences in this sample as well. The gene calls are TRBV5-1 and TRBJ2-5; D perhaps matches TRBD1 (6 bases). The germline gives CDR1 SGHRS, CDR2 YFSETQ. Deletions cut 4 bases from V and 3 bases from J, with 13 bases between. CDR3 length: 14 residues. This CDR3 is CASSPLQGKETQYF. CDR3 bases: TGCGCCAGCAGCCCGCTTCAGGGGAAAGAGACCCAGTACTTC.

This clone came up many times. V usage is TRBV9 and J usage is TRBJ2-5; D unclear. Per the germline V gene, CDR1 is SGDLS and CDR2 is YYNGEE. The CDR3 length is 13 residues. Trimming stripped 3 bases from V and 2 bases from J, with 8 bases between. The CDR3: CASSAQNQETQYF. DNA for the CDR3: TGTGCCAGCAGCGCCCAAAATCAAGAGACCCAGTACTTC.

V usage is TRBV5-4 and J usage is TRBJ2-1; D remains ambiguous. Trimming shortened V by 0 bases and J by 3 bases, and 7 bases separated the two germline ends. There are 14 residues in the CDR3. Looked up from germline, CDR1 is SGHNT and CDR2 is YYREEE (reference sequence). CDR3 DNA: TGTGCCAGCAGCTTGGATGCGAGCTACAATGAGCAGTTCTTC. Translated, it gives CASSLDASYNEQFF. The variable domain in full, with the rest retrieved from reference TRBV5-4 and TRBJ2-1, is ETGVTQSPTHLIKTRGQQVTLRCSSQSGHNTVSWYQQALGQGPQFIFQYYREEENGRGNFPPRFSGLQFPNYSSELNVNALELDDSALYLCASSLDASYNEQFFGPGTRLTVL.

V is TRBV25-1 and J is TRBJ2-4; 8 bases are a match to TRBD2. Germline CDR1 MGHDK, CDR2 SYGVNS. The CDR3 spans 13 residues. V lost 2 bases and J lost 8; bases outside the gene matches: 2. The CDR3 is CASSERGGDIQYF. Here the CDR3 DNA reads TGTGCCAGCAGTGAACGGGGGGGTGACATTCAGTACTTC.

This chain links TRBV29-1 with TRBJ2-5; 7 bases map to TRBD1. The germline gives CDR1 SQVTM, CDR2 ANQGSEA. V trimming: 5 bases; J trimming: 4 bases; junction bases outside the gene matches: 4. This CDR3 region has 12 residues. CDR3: CSVIQGTETQYF. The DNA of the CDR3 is TGCAGCGTTATACAGGGGACAGAGACCCAGTACTTC.

In nucleotides, the CDR3 is TGCGCCAGCAGTCCTACCGGGACAGGGGCCTACAATGAGCAGTTCTTC. The encoded protein is CASSPTGTGAYNEQFF. The chain combines TRBV10-2 with TRBJ2-1; 10 bases are shared with TRBD1. Germline trimming cut 5 bases from V and 2 bases from J; bases unmatched to any gene: 6. This CDR3 comprises 16 residues. Germline-derived CDR1 and CDR2 are WSHSY and SAAADI.

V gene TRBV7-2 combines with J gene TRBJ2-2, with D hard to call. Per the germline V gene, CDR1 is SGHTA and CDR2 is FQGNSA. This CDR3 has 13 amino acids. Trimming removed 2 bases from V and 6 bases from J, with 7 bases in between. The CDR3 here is CASSLSYAGELFF. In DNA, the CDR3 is TGTGCCAGCAGCTTAAGCTATGCCGGGGAGCTGTTTTTT.

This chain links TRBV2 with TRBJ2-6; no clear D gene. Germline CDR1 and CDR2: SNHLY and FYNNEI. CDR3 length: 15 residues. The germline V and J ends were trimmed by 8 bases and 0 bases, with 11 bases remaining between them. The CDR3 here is CASVSRISGANVLTF. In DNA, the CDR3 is TGTGCCAGCGTGAGTCGTATCTCTGGGGCCAACGTCCTGACTTTC. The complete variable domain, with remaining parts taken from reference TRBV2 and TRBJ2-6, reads EPEVTQTPSHQVTQMGQEVILRCVPISNHLYFYWYRQILGQKVEFLVSFYNNEISEKSEIFDDQFSVERPDGSNFTLKIRSTKLEDSAMYFCASVSRISGANVLTFGAGSRLTVL.

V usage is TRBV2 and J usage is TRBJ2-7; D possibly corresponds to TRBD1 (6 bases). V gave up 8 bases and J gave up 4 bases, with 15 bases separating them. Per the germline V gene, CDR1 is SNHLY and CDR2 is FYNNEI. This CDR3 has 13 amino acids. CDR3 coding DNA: TGTGCCAGCGCCGTGGGACATGAGTACGAGCAGTACTTC. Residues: CASAVGHEYEQYF. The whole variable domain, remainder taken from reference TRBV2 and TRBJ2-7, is EPEVTQTPSHQVTQMGQEVILRCVPISNHLYFYWYRQILGQKVEFLVSFYNNEISEKSEIFDDQFSVERPDGSNFTLKIRSTKLEDSAMYFCASAVGHEYEQYFGPGTRLTVT.

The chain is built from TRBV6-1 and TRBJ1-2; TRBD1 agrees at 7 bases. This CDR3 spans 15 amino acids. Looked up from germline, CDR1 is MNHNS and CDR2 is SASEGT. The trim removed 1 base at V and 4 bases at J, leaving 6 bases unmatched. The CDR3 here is CASSEEGDSFYGYTF. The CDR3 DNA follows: TGTGCCAGCAGTGAAGAGGGGGACAGCTTCTATGGCTACACCTTC.

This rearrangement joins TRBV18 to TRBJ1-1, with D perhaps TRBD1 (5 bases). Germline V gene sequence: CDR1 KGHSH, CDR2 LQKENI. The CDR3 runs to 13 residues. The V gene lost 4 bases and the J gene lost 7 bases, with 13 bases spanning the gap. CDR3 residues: CASSRGGHIEAFF. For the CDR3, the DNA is TGTGCCAGCTCACGGGGTGGACATATTGAAGCTTTCTTT.

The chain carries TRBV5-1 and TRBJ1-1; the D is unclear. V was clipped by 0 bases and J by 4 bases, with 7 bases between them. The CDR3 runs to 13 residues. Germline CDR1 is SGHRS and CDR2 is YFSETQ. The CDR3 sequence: CASSLGWGTEAFF. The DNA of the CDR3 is TGCGCCAGCAGCTTGGGCTGGGGCACTGAAGCTTTCTTT.

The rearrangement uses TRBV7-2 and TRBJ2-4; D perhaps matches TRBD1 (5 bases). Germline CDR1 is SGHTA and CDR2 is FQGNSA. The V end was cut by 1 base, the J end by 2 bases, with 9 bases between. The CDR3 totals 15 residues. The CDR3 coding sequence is TGTGCCAGCAGCTTAGTGGGGCCATCCAAAAACATTCAGTACTTC. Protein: CASSLVGPSKNIQYF.

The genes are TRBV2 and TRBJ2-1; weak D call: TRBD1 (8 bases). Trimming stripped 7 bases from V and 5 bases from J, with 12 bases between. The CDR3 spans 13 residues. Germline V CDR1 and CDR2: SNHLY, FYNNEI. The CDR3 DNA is TGTGCCAGCAAGCGGGACAGGAACAATGAGCAGTTCTTC. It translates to CASKRDRNNEQFF. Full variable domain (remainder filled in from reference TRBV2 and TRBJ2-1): EPEVTQTPSHQVTQMGQEVILRCVPISNHLYFYWYRQILGQKVEFLVSFYNNEISEKSEIFDDQFSVERPDGSNFTLKIRSTKLEDSAMYFCASKRDRNNEQFFGPGTRLTVL.

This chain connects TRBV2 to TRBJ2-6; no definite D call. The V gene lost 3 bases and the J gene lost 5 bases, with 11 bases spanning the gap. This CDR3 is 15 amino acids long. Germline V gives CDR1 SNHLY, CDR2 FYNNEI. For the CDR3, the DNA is TGTGCCAGCAGTGAGGAAGGATTCTGGGCCAACGTCCTGACTTTC. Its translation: CASSEEGFWANVLTF.

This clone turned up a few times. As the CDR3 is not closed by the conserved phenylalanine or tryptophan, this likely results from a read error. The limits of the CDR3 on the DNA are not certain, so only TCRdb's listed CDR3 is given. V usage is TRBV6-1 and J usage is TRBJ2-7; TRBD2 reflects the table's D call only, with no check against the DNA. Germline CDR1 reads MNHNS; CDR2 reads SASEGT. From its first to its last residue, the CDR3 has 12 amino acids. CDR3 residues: CATEPRLAGGFG.

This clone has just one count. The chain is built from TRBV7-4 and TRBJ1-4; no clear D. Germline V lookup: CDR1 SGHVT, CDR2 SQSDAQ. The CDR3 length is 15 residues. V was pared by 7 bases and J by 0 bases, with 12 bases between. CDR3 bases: TGTGCCAGCACCCTTCCCAGCGCAACTAATGAAAAACTGTTTTTT. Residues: CASTLPSATNEKLFF.

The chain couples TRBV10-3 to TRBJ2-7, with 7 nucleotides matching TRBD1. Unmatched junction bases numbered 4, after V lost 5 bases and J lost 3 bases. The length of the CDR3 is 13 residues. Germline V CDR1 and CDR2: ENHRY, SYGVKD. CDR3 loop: CAISSGTDYEQYF. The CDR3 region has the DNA TGTGCCATCAGTTCCGGGACAGACTACGAGCAGTACTTC.

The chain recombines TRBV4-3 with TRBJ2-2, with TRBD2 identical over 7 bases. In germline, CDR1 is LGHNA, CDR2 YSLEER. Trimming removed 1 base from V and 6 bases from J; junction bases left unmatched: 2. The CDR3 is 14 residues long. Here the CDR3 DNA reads TGCGCCAGCAGCCAAGCTGGGGGGGCCGGGGAGCTGTTTTTT. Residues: CASSQAGGAGELFF.

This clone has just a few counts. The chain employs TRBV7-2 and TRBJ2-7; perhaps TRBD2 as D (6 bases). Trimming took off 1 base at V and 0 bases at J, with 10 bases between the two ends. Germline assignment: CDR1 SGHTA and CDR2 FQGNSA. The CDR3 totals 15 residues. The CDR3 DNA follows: TGTGCCAGCAGCTTAGTGGGCGGGGTCTCCTACGAGCAGTACTTC. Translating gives CASSLVGGVSYEQYF.